This T cell receptor (beta chain) derives from a study of CD8 T cells in Susac syndrome. TCR beta from blood CD8+ and CD4+ T cells was sequenced. Included as multiple sclerosis controls were treatment-naive patients who had stable or active relapsing-remitting disease. Germline loops: CDR1 SGHDT, CDR2 YYEEEE. CDR3 length: 15 amino acids. Trimming shortened V by 0 bases and J by 6 bases, and 13 bases separated the two germline ends. The RNA input was about 0.5 to 1 ug, and it was reverse transcribed with random hexamers. TCRdb processed the immunoSEQ multiplex PCR reads anew with MiXCR; each CDR3 protein has one entry. This sample has about 290,000 distinct CDR3 sequences, with about 82% found just once. This clonotype was seen only once.

This clonotype was sampled from a human donor with multiple sclerosis. The V and J genes are TRBV5-6 and TRBJ2-1; D is possibly TRBD1 (5 bases). The sequenced material came from CD8+ T cells from PBMCs. In DNA, the CDR3 is TGTGCCAGCAGCTTGGGGCTAGTCAGGGCCAATGAGCAGTTCTTC. Translating it yields CASSLGLVRANEQFF.